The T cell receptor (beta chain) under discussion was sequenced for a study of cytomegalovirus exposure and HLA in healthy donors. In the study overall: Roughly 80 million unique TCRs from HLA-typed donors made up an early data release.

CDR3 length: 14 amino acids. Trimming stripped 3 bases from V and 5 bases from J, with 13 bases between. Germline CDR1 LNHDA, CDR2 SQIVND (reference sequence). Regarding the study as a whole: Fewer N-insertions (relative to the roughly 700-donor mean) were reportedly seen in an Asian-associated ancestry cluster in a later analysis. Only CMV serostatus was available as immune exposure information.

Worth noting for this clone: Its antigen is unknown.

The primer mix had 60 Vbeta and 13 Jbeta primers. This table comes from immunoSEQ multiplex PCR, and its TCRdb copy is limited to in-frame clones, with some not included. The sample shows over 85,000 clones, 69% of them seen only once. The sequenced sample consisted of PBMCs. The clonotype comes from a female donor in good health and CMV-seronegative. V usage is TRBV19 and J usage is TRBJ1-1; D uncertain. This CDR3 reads CASSMQTRGTEAFF. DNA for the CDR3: TGTGCCAGTAGTATGCAGACCCGAGGTACTGAAGCTTTCTTT.